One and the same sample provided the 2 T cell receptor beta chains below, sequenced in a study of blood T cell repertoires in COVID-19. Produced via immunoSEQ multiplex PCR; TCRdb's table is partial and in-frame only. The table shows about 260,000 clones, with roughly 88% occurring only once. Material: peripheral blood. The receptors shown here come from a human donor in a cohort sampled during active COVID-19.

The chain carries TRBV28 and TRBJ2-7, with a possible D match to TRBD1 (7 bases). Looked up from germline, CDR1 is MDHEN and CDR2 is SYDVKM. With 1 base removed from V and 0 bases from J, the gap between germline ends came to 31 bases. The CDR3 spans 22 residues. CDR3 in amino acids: CASSLSSLKPRIRGDSSYEQYF. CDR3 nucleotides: TGTGCCAGCAGTTTATCTAGCCTAAAACCCCGCATCAGGGGGGACAGCTCCTACGAGCAGTACTTC.

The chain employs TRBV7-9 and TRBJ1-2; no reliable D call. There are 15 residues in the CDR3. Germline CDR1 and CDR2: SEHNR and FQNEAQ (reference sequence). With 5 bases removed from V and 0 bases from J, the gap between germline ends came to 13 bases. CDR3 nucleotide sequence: TGTGCCAGCAGCCTATCGACGGGGACTAACTATGGCTACACCTTC. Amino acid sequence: CASSLSTGTNYGYTF.